This record looks at one TCR beta chain sequence and its context. What it binds is not known. Sequencing was performed with immunoSEQ multiplex PCR; in TCRdb, only in-frame clones are kept and a portion is missing. The table records 1.4 million to 1.5 million clones, around 95% of them present only once. This sample was taken from a study of shared clonotypes between healthy human individuals. On the study more broadly: CD8 memory received one plate per donor, CD8 naive two, CD4 memory three and CD4 naive three. Study-wide results and limits: Sequencing depth was predicted to influence how clonotypes are shared among donors.

Trimming took off 2 bases at V and 4 bases at J, with 9 bases between the two ends. The CDR3 is 13 residues long. From germline, CDR1 is SQVTM and CDR2 ANQGSEA. The chain links TRBV29-1 to TRBJ1-5, with D tentatively TRBD1 (6 bases). The source material was naive CD4+ T cells sorted from blood. Subset specified: CD45RA+ positively selected. This TCR came from a man aged 25 to 45 in good health. The CDR3 DNA is TGCAGCGTTGAACTGGGGGCTAATCAGCCCCAGCATTTT. Protein product: CSVELGANQPQHF.